A single T cell receptor beta chain is shown here with its context. Its antigen remains unknown. This specimen belongs to a study of shared clonotypes between healthy human individuals. The assay was immunoSEQ multiplex PCR, and TCRdb's table has in-frame clones only and misses some. Counted here are approximately 980,000 clones, 76% occurring once; the ten biggest clones make up roughly 1.5%. Study findings and constraints: Clonotype sharing among the donors was expected to vary with sequencing depth.

The CDR3 is 8 residues long. Trimming took off 5 bases at V and 5 bases at J, with 0 bases between the two ends. CDR1 is GTSNPN, CDR2 SVGIG, per germline (reference sequence). This receptor was taken from a man aged 18 to 35 in good health. The sequencing sample was made of memory CD4+ T cells sorted from blood. Indicated subset: CD45RA-negative fraction. This chain links TRBV30 with TRBJ2-5; the D is unclear. CDR3 sequence reads: CAWETQYF. The CDR3 DNA sequence: TGTGCCTGGGAGACCCAGTACTTC.